This TCR beta chain is from a study of post-analysis software for immune sequencing data. Overall study context: Both relapsing-remitting and secondary progressive multiple sclerosis featured among the disease courses, as did progressive-relapsing multiple sclerosis. Regarding the study as a whole: Patients with multiple sclerosis recorded significantly lower normalized Chao1 diversity than controls, the study found. Elevated frequency relative to controls characterized about 5 TRBV segments in patients, TRBV5-6, TRBV5-1 and TRBV20-1 among them.

In regard to this clonotype: Its target is unknown.

Unique-molecular-identifier-tagged TCR beta cDNA libraries were used. Approximately 450,000 cDNA molecules were recovered from an input of 1 to 10 million T cells. TCRdb reprocessed the PCR reads via MiXCR and lists one record per CDR3 protein. The table lists approximately 730,000 distinct CDR3 sequences, around 45% of them singletons. The V gene lost 6 bases and the J gene lost 6 bases, with 10 bases spanning the gap. This CDR3 comprises 11 residues. Germline-derived CDR1 and CDR2 are DFQATT and SNEGSKA (reference sequence). Sequencing was done on a sample of blood. The V and J genes are TRBV20-1 and TRBJ2-3; D gene uncertain. This sequence originates from a girl between 5 and 17 years old with multiple sclerosis. The CDR3 coding sequence is TGCAGTGCCGCCGAAATGGATACGCAGTATTTT. It codes for CSAAEMDTQYF.